The present entry profiles one T cell receptor beta chain with its context. The specificity of this receptor is unknown. Base quality data are lacking; no much larger clone is found one base away. The data originate from a study of early T cells in non-severe SARS-CoV-2 infection (TCRdb year 2021). As for the study more broadly: TCR sequencing used bulk RNA from unsorted whole blood, so alpha and beta chains could not be paired. What the work shows at the level of the full study, not this receptor alone: VDJdb matching was skewed toward anti-spike CD8 responses, so virus-specific expansions were likely underestimated and private and CD4 specificities were missed.

The study was a case-control design nested within a healthcare worker cohort in London, UK, with weekly nasopharyngeal swab PCR tests and blood sampling. Healthcare workers were enrolled in the week of the UK lockdown, from 23 to 31 March 2020, and were followed every week for up to 16 weeks. The method behind the library was 5' RACE. TCRdb names NextSeq 500 as the instrument used. In the TCR library protocol, unique molecular identifiers were attached to individual cDNA molecules to correct for PCR bias and sequencing error. Both TCR alpha and beta chains were sequenced, and tight co-correlation was observed between alpha and beta sequence abundances in each sample. Regarding the original processing steps: Decombinator V4 was used to annotate the V gene, J gene and CDR3 of the TCR sequences. TCRs were defined as expanded if a significant change between any two time points was detected under a Poisson model with p below 0.0001. TCR abundances were normalised to the total number of TCRs sequenced in each sample and reported as counts per million. VDJdb, accessed 1 November 2021, was searched for CMV, EBV and SARS-CoV-2 annotated TCRs, excluding TCRs annotated for multiple antigens. TCRdb ran its own pipeline on the public reads, namely fastp trimming at Q25 and MiXCR clone calling, and kept in-frame beta chains. Each entry merges the rows of one CDR3 protein and shows their most common DNA and genes. Clone size and V and J calls follow TCRdb, not the original study. In all, the sample holds about 50,000 distinct CDR3 sequences, and under 8.5% of those were seen once. Approximately 4.6% of the sample goes to the ten largest clones.

This receptor was obtained from an adult who was a healthcare worker with PCR-confirmed SARS-CoV-2 infection or an uninfected control (not recorded which). The sequenced material came from whole blood.

CDR3 loop: CSAPMQEDTQYF. Read as DNA, the sequence is TGCAGCGCCCCAATGCAGGAAGATACGCAGTATTTT. The rearranged chain carries TRBV29-1 and TRBJ2-3, with no confident D gene call. The CDR3 goes from the cysteine to the phenylalanine over 12 residues. Only the CDR3 portion is preserved as DNA: 36 bases, with reading frame beginning at the first base. Trimming takes 7 bases from V and 5 bases from J, and the germline ends sit 13 bases apart. From the germline V gene, CDR1 is SQVTM and CDR2 is ANQGSEA.